The 29 T cell receptor beta chains listed next were all sequenced from one sample in a study of blood T cells in healthy people across ages. Primers used in a second PCR of roughly 6 to 12 cycles were a sample-barcoded 5' primer and a J-beta primer mix. TCRdb passed the 5' RACE reads through MiXCR, listing each CDR3 protein once. Of fewer than 700,000 distinct CDR3 sequences in the sample, around 38% were seen once. The material sequenced was blood. The source is a man older than 75 in good health.

The CDR3 DNA reads TGTGCCAGCAGCTTAGCGGGCAGAGGGAATGAAAAACTGTTTTTT. It codes for CASSLAGRGNEKLFF. This chain links TRBV7-2 with TRBJ1-4, with D unresolved. V was pared by 0 bases and J by 5 bases, with 10 bases between. CDR3 length: 15 residues. Germline assignment: CDR1 SGHTA and CDR2 FQGNSA.

V and J are TRBV20-1 and TRBJ2-1; 7 bases are a match to TRBD2. The better agreement between TRBJ2-7 and the DNA end casts doubt on the J call. From germline, CDR1 is DFQATT and CDR2 SNEGSKA (reference sequence). The CDR3 length is 15 residues. The CDR3 is CSARAGGGRYNEQYF. CDR3 DNA sequence: TGCAGTGCTAGAGCCGGGGGAGGGAGATACAATGAGCAGTACTTC.

The CDR3 loop is CASSPVLRGPSVSGGYTF. DNA of the CDR3: TGTGCCAGCAGCCCAGTTTTGAGGGGGCCATCAGTATCGGGAGGCTACACCTTC. This chain links TRBV3-1 with TRBJ1-2; 7 bases line up with TRBD1. The CDR3 contains 18 residues. V lost 4 bases, J lost 8 bases, and 22 bases stayed unmatched. Germline V gene data show CDR1 as LGHDT and CDR2 as YNNKEL (reference sequence).

This clonotype was counted only a few times. The genes are TRBV29-1 and TRBJ1-2; D is ambiguous. This CDR3 has 14 residues. The germline CDR1 and CDR2 sequences are SQVTM and ANQGSEA. Trimming cost V 1 base and J 8 bases, with 17 bases left between them. The CDR3 bases are TGCAGCGTTGAAGCACTCCCCGGTTCGGGAGGCTACACCTTC. Residues: CSVEALPGSGGYTF.

The chain carries TRBV7-2 and TRBJ1-1; D is uncertain. The germline V gene encodes CDR1 SGHTA and CDR2 FQGNSA. There are 15 residues in the CDR3. V gave up 5 bases and J gave up 9 bases, with 22 bases separating them. The CDR3 loop reads CASSGQQGSRTKAFF. The CDR3 DNA reads TGTGCCAGCAGCGGTCAACAAGGGTCACGAACTAAAGCTTTCTTT.

CDR3 DNA sequence: TGCGCCAGCAGCCAAGATGTCTCTGGAAGTGAGCAGTTCTTC. Its protein is CASSQDVSGSEQFF. The chain couples TRBV4-3 to TRBJ2-1; no reliable D call. CDR1 LGHNA and CDR2 YSLEER come from the germline V gene. This CDR3 has 14 amino acids. The ends were cut back, 0 bases at V and 9 bases at J, with 12 bases in the middle.

The rearrangement uses TRBV4-1 and TRBJ2-5; TRBD1 agrees at 10 bases. The CDR3 covers 16 residues. Per the germline V gene, CDR1 is MGHRA and CDR2 is YSYEKL. V shed 4 bases, J shed 5 bases, and the junction held 10 bases outside the gene matches. CDR3 amino acids: CASSLAGTGASETQYF. The CDR3 DNA reads as TGCGCCAGCAGCCTCGCCGGGACAGGGGCGAGTGAGACCCAGTACTTC.

V and J are TRBV3-1 and TRBJ2-3, with 7 positions matching TRBD2. Germline CDR1 is LGHDT and CDR2 is YNNKEL (reference sequence). J gave up 0 bases and V 2 bases, and 5 bases lay outside the gene matches. The CDR3 consists of 16 residues. CDR3 sequence: CASSQPGLLSTDTQYF. The DNA for the CDR3 is TGTGCCAGCAGCCAACCGGGACTACTAAGCACAGATACGCAGTATTTT.

The chain couples TRBV25-1 to TRBJ2-1, with D possibly TRBD1 on 5 matching bases. V was cut by 3 bases and J by 1 base, with 10 bases left in between. CDR1 MGHDK and CDR2 SYGVNS come from the germline V gene. The CDR3 contains 15 residues. CDR3 bases: TGTGCCAGCAGTGATCCAGGGATGTCCTACAATGAGCAGTTCTTC. Translation gives CASSDPGMSYNEQFF.

The chain combines TRBV11-2 with TRBJ2-1; 10 bases fit TRBD2. Germline CDR1 and CDR2: SGHAT and FQNNGV. J gave up 2 bases and V 2 bases, and 6 bases lay outside the gene matches. CDR3 length equals 17 residues. DNA of the CDR3: TGTGCCAGCAGCTTACCACTAGCGGGGAAAACCTACAATGAGCAGTTCTTC. Protein: CASSLPLAGKTYNEQFF.

V and J are TRBV7-2 and TRBJ2-1; 7 positions match TRBD2. The germline V gene encodes CDR1 SGHTA and CDR2 FQGNSA. CDR3 length: 15 residues. V was pared by 3 bases and J by 5 bases, with 7 bases of the junction left unmatched. Here the CDR3 reads CASSFLTGGNNEQFF. The CDR3 region has the DNA TGTGCCAGCAGCTTCCTAACGGGGGGAAACAATGAGCAGTTCTTC.

V gene TRBV2 combines with J gene TRBJ2-5, with D perhaps matching TRBD1 (6 bases). The CDR3 loop spans 14 amino acids. Germline loops: CDR1 SNHLY, CDR2 FYNNEI. Trimming left V 6 bases short and J 5 bases short, with 16 bases between. This chain's CDR3 is CASRANRVQETQYF. As DNA, the CDR3 is TGTGCCAGCAGGGCTAACAGGGTACAGGAGACCCAGTACTTC.

The gene calls are TRBV20-1 and TRBJ2-7; 8 bases map to TRBD2. Germline CDR1 is DFQATT and CDR2 is SNEGSKA (reference sequence). The J segment lost 5 bases and the V segment lost 3 bases, leaving 6 bases of the junction unmatched. This CDR3 comprises 13 residues. This chain's CDR3 is CSARNGGAHEQYF. In DNA, the CDR3 is TGCAGTGCTAGGAACGGGGGGGCCCACGAGCAGTACTTC.

The chain couples TRBV12-3 or TRBV12-4 to TRBJ1-4; no firm D call. Trimming pared 3 bases from V and 0 bases from J, leaving 8 bases between. This CDR3 is built from 15 residues. CDR3 protein: CASSFRHATNEKLFF. CDR3 nucleotide sequence: TGTGCCAGCAGTTTCCGACACGCAACTAATGAAAAACTGTTTTTT.

As concerns this clonotype: Given a much more abundant clone one base away, this may be a read error. This sequence joins TRBV29-1 and TRBJ2-4, with D tentatively TRBD1 (6 bases). The DNA matches TRBJ2-7 better at its end, which makes the J call doubtful. The germline gives CDR1 SQVTM, CDR2 ANQGSEA. This CDR3 spans 13 amino acids. In nucleotides, the CDR3 is TGCAGCGGTGCCCACCGGGACAACTACGAGCAGTACTTC. This sequence encodes CSGAHRDNYEQYF.

On this clonotype: With a much larger clone just one base away, this may be a read error. This rearrangement joins TRBV7-2 to TRBJ2-7, with 9 bases matching TRBD2. The end of the DNA is better explained by TRBJ2-5, so the J call may be wrong. This CDR3 spans 15 amino acids. Looked up from germline, CDR1 is SGHTA and CDR2 is FQGNSA. The CDR3 bases are TGTGCCAGCAGCTCAGGTAGCGGGAGTAGTGAGACCCAGTACTTC. Protein product: CASSSGSGSSETQYF.

The J gene is TRBJ2-1, the V gene TRBV7-2, with 9 bases identical to TRBD1. CDR1 SGHTA and CDR2 FQGNSA come from the germline V gene. Trimming took 7 bases from V and 6 from J; bases not matched to a gene: 10. CDR3 length: 15 residues. CDR3 in DNA: TGTGCCAGCACCCGGACAGGGGTCCGTCTCAATGAGCAGTTCTTC. Translation gives CASTRTGVRLNEQFF. The whole variable domain, filled in from reference TRBV7-2 and TRBJ2-1, reads GAGVSQSPSNKVTEKGKDVELRCDPISGHTALYWYRQSLGQGLEFLIYFQGNSAPDKSGLPSDRFSAERTGGSVSTLTIQRTQQEDSAVYLCASTRTGVRLNEQFFGPGTRLTVL.

This clonotype was found a few times. The chain joins TRBV20-1 to TRBJ2-4; D possibly corresponds to TRBD2 (5 bases). This CDR3 has 15 amino acids. V dropped 3 bases and J dropped 0 bases, with 12 bases sitting between them. Germline assignment: CDR1 DFQATT and CDR2 SNEGSKA (reference sequence). The CDR3: CSARWAGLAKNIQYF. The CDR3 nucleotides read TGCAGTGCTAGGTGGGCAGGACTAGCCAAAAACATTCAGTACTTC.

The sample holds many counts of this clonotype. V and J are TRBV2 and TRBJ1-6, with 7 bases matching TRBD1. V dropped 3 bases and J dropped 9; count of bases not matched to a gene: 8. CDR1 SNHLY and CDR2 FYNNEI come from the germline V gene. CDR3 length: 15 amino acids. Here the CDR3 reads CASSDRETGISPLHF. CDR3 DNA sequence: TGTGCCAGCAGTGACCGAGAGACAGGGATTTCACCCCTCCACTTT. The full variable domain, rest sourced from reference TRBV2 and TRBJ1-6, is EPEVTQTPSHQVTQMGQEVILRCVPISNHLYFYWYRQILGQKVEFLVSFYNNEISEKSEIFDDQFSVERPDGSNFTLKIRSTKLEDSAMYFCASSDRETGISPLHFGNGTRLTVT.

This clonotype showed up many times. The chain recombines TRBV4-3 with TRBJ2-1; the match to TRBD2 covers 10 bases. The CDR3 covers 20 residues. The junction had 15 bases not matched to a gene; V was cut back by 0 bases and J by 4 bases. The V gene's germline CDR1 is LGHNA and CDR2 YSLEER. The CDR3 nucleotides read TGCGCCAGCAGCCAAGATTCCCCCCGGACTAGCGGAGGGGGTTACAATGAGCAGTTCTTC. It specifies CASSQDSPRTSGGGYNEQFF.

V and J are TRBV7-8 and TRBJ2-7; 7 bases align to TRBD1. CDR3 size: 15 residues. From germline, CDR1 is SGHVS and CDR2 FQNEAQ. V shed 7 bases, J shed 0 bases, and the junction held 9 bases outside the gene matches. The CDR3 sequence is CASIPSRDSSYEQYF. CDR3 DNA sequence: TGTGCCAGCATCCCGTCCCGGGACAGCTCCTACGAGCAGTACTTC.

This clonotype was counted ten times or more. The chain links TRBV14 to TRBJ1-2; D not resolved. V lost 1 base and J 8 bases, leaving 11 bases between the germline ends. Germline V gene lookup returns CDR1 SGHDN and CDR2 FVKESK. This CDR3 has 13 residues. The CDR3 coding sequence is TGTGCCAGCAGCCAAGGCCCACTCAGAGGCTACACCTTC. The encoded protein is CASSQGPLRGYTF.

This clonotype was observed many times. The chain carries TRBV29-1 and TRBJ2-1; weak D call: TRBD2 (5 bases). Trimming removed 5 bases from V and 6 bases from J, with 17 bases in between. Per the germline V gene, CDR1 is SQVTM and CDR2 is ANQGSEA. There are 14 residues in the CDR3. The DNA of the CDR3 is TGCAGCGTTCCGGGATTACCAAGGCTCAATGAGCAGTTCTTC. As protein: CSVPGLPRLNEQFF.

The chain recombines TRBV7-2 with TRBJ2-7; D remains ambiguous. The CDR3 contains 13 residues. Germline-derived CDR1 and CDR2 are SGHTA and FQGNSA. Deletions cut 1 base from V and 2 bases from J, with 6 bases between. CDR3 amino acids: CASSLEVAYEQYF. CDR3 nucleotides: TGTGCCAGCAGCTTAGAGGTCGCCTACGAGCAGTACTTC.

The chain recombines TRBV27 with TRBJ1-6; 7 nucleotides match TRBD1. Germline CDR1 MNHEY, CDR2 SMNVEV (reference sequence). The CDR3 is 14 amino acids. The J segment lost 8 bases and the V segment lost 4 bases, leaving 5 bases of the junction unmatched. The CDR3 DNA is TGTGCCAGCAGTTCCGGGACAGTCTATTCACCCCTCCACTTT. It codes for CASSSGTVYSPLHF.

This clonotype was counted a few times. V gene TRBV6-5 combines with J gene TRBJ2-1; D is unresolved. Germline V gene lookup returns CDR1 MNHEY and CDR2 SVGAGI. The V end was cut by 0 bases, the J end by 3 bases, with 12 bases between. The CDR3 sequence is 16 residues long. In DNA form, the CDR3 reads TGTGCCAGCAGTTACTCGACCTATGACCTCTACAATGAGCAGTTCTTC. Translating gives CASSYSTYDLYNEQFF.

Ten or more counts support this clonotype. The chain combines TRBV6-2 or TRBV6-3 with TRBJ2-6, with D maybe TRBD1 (6 bases). Trimming stripped 0 bases from V and 0 bases from J, with 18 bases between. In germline, CDR1 is MNHEY, CDR2 SVGEGT. This CDR3 has 20 amino acids. The CDR3 here is CASSYSTGHRALSGANVLTF. Here the CDR3 DNA reads TGTGCCAGCAGTTACTCCACGGGACATAGGGCTCTCTCTGGGGCCAACGTCCTGACTTTC.

The J gene is TRBJ2-3, the V gene TRBV7-2; possibly TRBD2 for D (5 bases). Trimming took 2 bases from V and 1 from J, leaving 16 bases between them. Germline-derived CDR1 and CDR2 are SGHTA and FQGNSA. This CDR3 spans 17 amino acids. CDR3 region: CASSLTTSGLRTDTQYF. The DNA for the CDR3 is TGTGCCAGCAGCTTAACGACTTCAGGACTTCGCACAGATACGCAGTATTTT. The full variable domain, in which reference TRBV7-2 and TRBJ2-3 provide the parts outside the CDR3, is GAGVSQSPSNKVTEKGKDVELRCDPISGHTALYWYRQSLGQGLEFLIYFQGNSAPDKSGLPSDRFSAERTGGSVSTLTIQRTQQEDSAVYLCASSLTTSGLRTDTQYFGPGTRLTVL.

This clonotype was detected only a few times. CDR3 nucleotides: TGTGCCAGCAGCCCCGGGAGACGGGGGCGAAACTATGGCTACACCTTC. Its translation is CASSPGRRGRNYGYTF. The chain links TRBV7-2 to TRBJ1-2, with a possible D match to TRBD1 (6 bases). CDR3 length: 16 residues. Germline V gives CDR1 SGHTA, CDR2 FQGNSA. Trimming cost V 5 bases and J 2 bases, with 18 bases left between them.